This TCR beta chain was identified in a study of OX40 agonist ivuxolimab in advanced cancers. Measured with immunoSEQ multiplex PCR; TCRdb has only the in-frame clones, and not every one. The repertoire holds tens of thousands of clones, 75% to 90% seen once, with under 40% in the top ten. CDR3 length equals 13 residues. CDR1 is SNHLY and CDR2 is FYNNEI in the germline V gene. V was clipped by 10 bases and J by 3 bases; unmatched bases: 4. The receptor's source is an adult with an advanced solid tumor such as melanoma, head and neck, liver or kidney cancer. The specimen comprised CD4+ or CD8+ T cells sorted from blood, sampled in a trial of the OX40 agonist ivuxolimab. The chain couples TRBV2 to TRBJ2-3; TRBD2 matches at 10 bases. The DNA for the CDR3 is TGTGCCAAGCGGGAGGGCCGAACAGATACGCAGTATTTT. Its protein is CAKREGRTDTQYF.